Listed below are T cell receptor beta chains from one sample, sequenced in a study of shared T cell receptors in the human thymus. The protocol was immunoSEQ multiplex PCR, while the TCRdb copy is restricted to in-frame clones and leaves out a portion. Of 650,000 to 950,000 clones in the sample, roughly 85% were seen once. This sample was shared with a second study, whose subject was human thymus T cells.

Sequencing input: thymocytes. These receptors were obtained from a girl under three years old with a congenital heart defect. CDR3s include the opening cysteine and the closing phenylalanine or tryptophan. Each record gives: D gene, V gene, J gene, clone size, CDR3 DNA, CDR3 protein. A D gene is named only where the DNA matches it firmly. A clone size is listed for some rows: how often the clone was seen (once, few, many), or a class if it is expanded.

TRBD1	TRBV20-1	TRBJ1-1	-	TGCAGTGTACAGGGGCACACTGAAGCTTTCTTT	CSVQGHTEAFF
TRBD2	TRBV29-1	TRBJ2-1	-	TGCAGCGTCGAGCCAGCGGGGGCAAACAATGAGCAGTTCTTC	CSVEPAGANNEQFF
-	TRBV10-3	TRBJ2-7	-	TGTGCCATCATGACGGACTCCCCCTACGAGCAGTACTTC	CAIMTDSPYEQYF
-	TRBV18	TRBJ1-5	-	TGTGCCAGCTCACCATTCGCCCCCAGGGGAGCGGGCAATCAGCCCCAGCATTTT	CASSPFAPRGAGNQPQHF
TRBD1	TRBV6-6	TRBJ2-3	-	TGTGCCAGCATTAGGGAAGGGGACAGGGGCACAGATACGCAGTATTTT	CASIREGDRGTDTQYF
-	TRBV28	TRBJ2-7	-	TGTGCCAGCAGTTTCCCCCCGGCCGGAGCCTACGAGCAGTACTTC	CASSFPPAGAYEQYF
TRBD1	TRBV27	TRBJ2-7	-	TGTGCCAGCCGGGACAGGGTTATCTGCGAGCAGTACTTC	CASRDRVICEQYF
-	TRBV19	TRBJ2-1	-	TGTGCCAGTAGTATAGAACTTCGATACAATGAGCAGTTCTTC	CASSIELRYNEQFF
-	TRBV5-1	TRBJ2-7	once	TGCGCCAGCAGCTTGTCGGGGAACTCCTACGAGCAGTACTTC	CASSLSGNSYEQYF
TRBD1	TRBV7-9	TRBJ2-5	-	TGTGCCAGCAGCCCCCCGGCAGGGGGAGAGACCCAGTACTTC	CASSPPAGGETQYF
-	TRBV2	TRBJ2-6	-	TGTGCCAGCAGTGAAACTGAGAGGGACTTCCGCGGGATTAGGGCCAACGTCCTGACTTTC	CASSETERDFRGIRANVLTF
TRBD1	TRBV6-5	TRBJ1-1	-	TGTGCCACCGCCCCGGGACAGCAGATAGAAGCTTTCTTT	CATAPGQQIEAFF
-	TRBV27	TRBJ2-4	once	TGTGCCAGCAGTGCATGGGCTTTAGAGCAAGCCAAAAACATTCAGTACTTC	CASSAWALEQAKNIQYF
TRBD1	TRBV11-1	TRBJ1-3	-	TGTGCCAGCAGTGCGGGTCCTGGGACCCCAGGGGGGACCATATATTTT	CASSAGPGTPGGTIYF